A single sample gave rise to the 20 T cell receptor beta chains below, sequenced in a study of control samples from healthy donors and cancer patients (TCRdb year 2020). Libraries were constructed by the immunoSEQ multiplex PCR assay. The immuneACCESS repertoire file appears here via TCRdb, limited to in-frame rearrangements. These files lack a portion of the clones; in checked studies, under half of the deficit traces to unresolved V genes, and the cause of the others is not known. Here the sample has 130,000 or so clones; about 89% occur a single time. Just under 3% of the sample is in the top ten clones. Input material: blood. The receptors derive from a man aged 60-69 years in good health.

In its sample, this clone was seen a few times. The chain uses TRBV19 and TRBJ2-7; possibly TRBD2 for D (5 bases). The V gene's germline CDR1 is LNHDA and CDR2 SQIVND (reference sequence). CDR3 length equals 17 residues. Trimming cost V 0 bases and J 4 bases, with 19 bases left between them. The CDR3 nucleotides are TGTGCCAGTAGTATAGATCATTCTCCGACTCGAGGGTACGAGCAGTACTTC. Protein sequence: CASSIDHSPTRGYEQYF.

The chain uses TRBV30 and TRBJ1-3; a possible D gene is TRBD1 (6 bases). Germline V CDR1 and CDR2: GTSNPN, SVGIG (reference sequence). The CDR3 sequence is 14 residues long. Between the trimmed V and J ends, which lost 2 bases and 2 bases, there was a span of 10 bases. CDR3 loop: CAWSRGGTGNTIYF. DNA for the CDR3: TGTGCCTGGAGTCGGGGGGGCACTGGAAACACCATATATTTT. Together with reference TRBV30 and TRBJ1-3, the CDR3 gives the full variable domain: SQTIHQWPATLVQPVGSPLSLECTVEGTSNPNLYWYRQAAGRGLQLLFYSVGIGQISSEVPQNLSASRPQDRQFILSSKKLLLSDSGFYLCAWSRGGTGNTIYFGEGSWLTVV.

J is TRBJ1-4 and V is TRBV27, with D unclear. With 0 bases removed from V and 0 bases from J, the gap between germline ends came to 8 bases. The CDR3 is 16 residues long. Germline V gene lookup returns CDR1 MNHEY and CDR2 SMNVEV (reference sequence). The CDR3 DNA reads TGTGCCAGCAGTTTATCTAGGGATACAACTAATGAAAAACTGTTTTTT. Translated: CASSLSRDTTNEKLFF.

This sequence joins TRBV27 and TRBJ1-6; 7 bases agree with TRBD1. This CDR3 contains 15 residues. The ends lost 7 bases at V and 7 bases at J; junction bases unmatched: 10. Germline CDR1 is MNHEY and CDR2 is SMNVEV (reference sequence). The CDR3 region is CASTPLRGLNSPLHF. CDR3 coding DNA: TGTGCCAGCACCCCACTGAGGGGGCTCAATTCACCCCTCCACTTT.

This CDR3 reads CASSEQGARTEAFF. The CDR3, as DNA: TGTGCCAGCAGCGAACAGGGGGCGCGAACTGAAGCTTTCTTT. This sequence joins TRBV11-2 and TRBJ1-1, with TRBD1 matching over 9 bases. This CDR3 has 14 amino acids. The V gene's germline CDR1 is SGHAT and CDR2 FQNNGV. Trimming cost V 5 bases and J 5 bases; bases outside gene matches: 6.

V usage is TRBV18 and J usage is TRBJ2-2, with a tentative D call TRBD1 (6 bases). Looked up from germline, CDR1 is KGHSH and CDR2 is LQKENI. Trimming took 1 base from V and 3 from J, leaving 12 bases between them. The CDR3 sequence is 16 residues long. CDR3 loop: CASSPLTGSDTGELFF. The CDR3 DNA reads TGTGCCAGCTCACCACTCACAGGGTCGGACACCGGGGAGCTGTTTTTT.

V is TRBV27 and J is TRBJ2-3, with D maybe TRBD2 (6 bases). Deletions cut 7 bases from V and 1 base from J, with 18 bases between. The CDR3 length is 16 residues. Germline CDR1 is MNHEY and CDR2 is SMNVEV (reference sequence). CDR3 DNA: TGTGCCAGCAATTTTATACTTTGGGAGGGCACAGATACGCAGTATTTT. This gives the protein CASNFILWEGTDTQYF.

The V call is TRBV7-9, the J call TRBJ1-1; D is uncertain. The CDR3 loop spans 15 amino acids. The V end was cut by 1 base, the J end by 1 base, with 10 bases between. Germline CDR1 reads SEHNR; CDR2 reads FQNEAQ (reference sequence). The CDR3 spells CASSLDGRQNTEAFF. The CDR3 bases are TGTGCCAGCAGCTTAGACGGACGGCAGAACACTGAAGCTTTCTTT.

CDR3 protein: CASSQDWSPGQNNQPQHF. Written as DNA, the CDR3 is TGCGCCAGCAGCCAAGATTGGTCTCCTGGCCAGAACAATCAGCCCCAGCATTTT. The chain uses TRBV4-1 and TRBJ1-5; unclear D gene. The V gene's germline CDR1 is MGHRA and CDR2 YSYEKL. The CDR3 length is 18 residues. V lost 0 bases and J 3 bases, leaving 18 bases between the germline ends.

A single count supports this clone. The V gene is TRBV9, the J gene TRBJ1-1, with D possibly TRBD1 on 5 matching bases. Germline loops: CDR1 SGDLS, CDR2 YYNGEE. The ends were cut back, 3 bases at V and 0 bases at J, with 9 bases in the middle. The CDR3 contains 14 residues. CDR3 sequence reads: CASSGKGMNTEAFF. The DNA for the CDR3 is TGTGCCAGCAGCGGGAAGGGGATGAACACTGAAGCTTTCTTT.

CDR3: CASSLITPNGYTF. In DNA, the CDR3 is TGTGCCAGCAGCTTAATCACTCCGAATGGCTACACCTTC. The J gene is TRBJ1-2, the V gene TRBV7-3; D unresolved. This CDR3 comprises 13 residues. CDR1 and CDR2 from the germline V gene are SGHTA and FQGTGA. V was cut by 1 base and J by 6 bases, with 9 bases left in between. Full variable domain (rest looked up from reference TRBV7-3 and TRBJ1-2): GAGVSQTPSNKVTEKGKYVELRCDPISGHTALYWYRQSLGQGPEFLIYFQGTGAADDSGLPNDRFFAVRPEGSVSTLKIQRTERGDSAVYLCASSLITPNGYTFGSGTRLTVV.

This clone has a handful of counts. The chain links TRBV28 to TRBJ1-6; 8 bases agree with TRBD1. This CDR3 region has 15 residues. V lost 3 bases and J lost 10; bases outside the gene matches: 8. The V gene's germline CDR1 is MDHEN and CDR2 SYDVKM. CDR3 coding DNA: TGTGCCAGCAGTTTTCGGGGCAGGGGGCAGTCACCCCTCCACTTT. Its translation: CASSFRGRGQSPLHF.

This chain joins TRBV4-1 and TRBJ2-1; TRBD2 aligns across 7 bases. The CDR3 loop spans 13 amino acids. The V gene's germline CDR1 is MGHRA and CDR2 YSYEKL. J lost 6 bases, V lost 5 bases, and 4 bases had no gene match. CDR3 bases: TGCGCCAGCAGCTCGGGACTATTCAATGAGCAGTTCTTC. Its protein is CASSSGLFNEQFF.

This clone showed up just once. The chain carries TRBV15 and TRBJ1-4, with D unresolved. V was cut by 0 bases and J by 6 bases, with 20 bases left in between. The CDR3 is 18 amino acids. Germline assignment: CDR1 LNHNV and CDR2 YYDKDF (reference sequence). CDR3 residues: CATSRDTLLGGGYEKLFF. CDR3 nucleotides: TGTGCCACCAGCAGAGATACCCTCCTGGGCGGAGGCTATGAAAAACTGTTTTTT.

The chain is built from TRBV30 and TRBJ1-4; D is ambiguous. Per germline, CDR1 GTSNPN and CDR2 SVGIG (reference sequence). The CDR3 is 15 amino acids. V gave up 2 bases and J gave up 0 bases, with 10 bases separating them. CDR3 residues: CAWSRRLATNEKLFF. CDR3 DNA sequence: TGTGCCTGGAGTCGACGACTTGCAACTAATGAAAAACTGTTTTTT.

The CDR3 bases are TGTGCCAGCAGACCCGCATGGGGAAGTCGGTCCTACGAGCAGTACTTC. It translates to CASRPAWGSRSYEQYF. The V call is TRBV28, the J call TRBJ2-7, with D unclear. The germline V gene has CDR1 MDHEN and CDR2 SYDVKM. The CDR3 has 16 residues. With 6 bases removed from V and 1 base from J, the gap between germline ends came to 19 bases.

The chain recombines TRBV5-1 with TRBJ2-7; D unresolved. The germline V gene has CDR1 SGHRS and CDR2 YFSETQ. V was trimmed by 0 bases and J by 2 bases, leaving 12 bases between them. The CDR3 consists of 15 residues. The CDR3 coding sequence is TGCGCCAGCAGCTTGGCTCCTGGGGTCACCTACGAGCAGTACTTC. Amino acid sequence: CASSLAPGVTYEQYF.

The J gene is TRBJ2-2, the V gene TRBV4-3; no firm D call. Germline values: CDR1 LGHNA, CDR2 YSLEER. This CDR3 spans 12 amino acids. With 4 bases removed from V and 5 bases from J, the gap between germline ends came to 5 bases. CDR3 bases: TGCGCCAGCAGCCTCAGTACCGGGGAGCTGTTTTTT. Amino acids: CASSLSTGELFF.

On this clone itself: The sample holds other DNA sequences that translate to the same CDR3. This sequence joins TRBV7-2 and TRBJ2-5; D remains ambiguous. Per germline, CDR1 SGHTA and CDR2 FQGNSA. Trimming shortened V by 4 bases and J by 2 bases, and 8 bases separated the two germline ends. The CDR3 sequence is 13 residues long. CDR3 sequence reads: CASSWSSQETQYF. The CDR3 DNA reads TGTGCCAGCAGCTGGAGTTCTCAAGAGACCCAGTACTTC.

The chain is built from TRBV28 and TRBJ1-3; TRBD1 might be the D (5 bases). Trimming pared 3 bases from V and 4 bases from J, leaving 13 bases between. CDR1 MDHEN and CDR2 SYDVKM come from the germline V gene. CDR3 length: 15 residues. Here the CDR3 reads CASSFGGSVGNTIYF. CDR3 DNA: TGTGCCAGCAGTTTCGGGGGGTCGGTGGGAAACACCATATATTTT.